One sample yielded the 7 T cell receptor beta chains listed below, sequenced in a study of CD8+ T cells in alopecia areata. Described treatment: oral pan-JAK inhibitor, 5-10 mg twice daily. In each case, RNA was isolated and then reverse transcribed into cDNA as the sequencing template. The data were produced by immunoSEQ multiplex PCR, yet TCRdb's version contains in-frame clones alone and is incomplete. The sample holds hundreds of thousands of clones, roughly three fifths seen once. This specimen consisted of CD4+ T cells sorted from blood, obtained around week 42, from a patient treated with tofacitinib. Receptor source: a human donor with alopecia areata.

This clone was picked up one time. The chain joins TRBV19 to TRBJ2-7; D is perhaps TRBD1 (6 bases). Trimming removed 6 bases from V and 3 bases from J, with 15 bases in between. The CDR3 is 14 residues long. Germline values: CDR1 LNHDA, CDR2 SQIVND (reference sequence). In DNA, the CDR3 is TGTGCCAGTAGCACCAGGACAGCGAGCTACGAGCAGTACTTC. This sequence encodes CASSTRTASYEQYF.

J is TRBJ1-2 and V is TRBV4-3; TRBD1 might be the D (5 bases). Trimming took 4 bases from V and 7 from J, leaving 13 bases between them. The CDR3 spans 13 residues. Looked up from germline, CDR1 is LGHNA and CDR2 is YSLEER. The CDR3 DNA reads as TGCGCCAGCAGCCCGGGGACGACGGGTGGCTACACCTTC. Its translation: CASSPGTTGGYTF.

The J gene is TRBJ1-1, the V gene TRBV25-1; maybe TRBD1 (6 bases). Germline CDR1 reads MGHDK; CDR2 reads SYGVNS. The CDR3 sequence is 14 residues long. The V end lost 5 bases, the J end lost 1 base, and 11 bases lay between the germline ends. CDR3 in DNA: TGTGCCAGCAGTCCCCGGACAGAGAACACTGAAGCTTTCTTT. As protein: CASSPRTENTEAFF.

The chain links TRBV4-3 to TRBJ1-1; the D is unclear. The CDR3 consists of 14 residues. Germline CDR1 LGHNA, CDR2 YSLEER. Trimming shortened V by 3 bases and J by 2 bases, and 10 bases separated the two germline ends. The DNA for the CDR3 is TGCGCCAGCAGCCATTCCGGACTAAACACTGAAGCTTTCTTT. Encoded protein: CASSHSGLNTEAFF.

The chain is built from TRBV7-6 and TRBJ1-2; TRBD1 aligns across 7 bases. Germline CDR1 reads SGHVS; CDR2 reads FNYEAQ. This CDR3 contains 15 residues. V trimming: 5 bases; J trimming: 0 bases; junction bases outside the gene matches: 6. CDR3: CASSQKTGSNYGYTF. CDR3 sequence (DNA): TGTGCCAGCAGCCAGAAGACAGGGTCTAACTATGGCTACACCTTC. The full variable domain, its missing parts supplied by reference TRBV7-6 and TRBJ1-2, is GAGVSQSPRYKVTKRGQDVALRCDPISGHVSLYWYRQALGQGPEFLTYFNYEAQQDKSGLPNDRFSAERPEGSISTLTIQRTEQRDSAMYRCASSQKTGSNYGYTFGSGTRLTVV.

V is TRBV19 and J is TRBJ1-5; 7 positions match TRBD1. CDR1 and CDR2 (germline): LNHDA, SQIVND (reference sequence). Unmatched junction bases numbered 6, after V lost 3 bases and J lost 4 bases. The CDR3 consists of 15 residues. This chain's CDR3 is CASSINRDRNQPQHF. For the CDR3, the DNA is TGTGCCAGTAGTATTAACCGGGACAGAAATCAGCCCCAGCATTTT. The full variable domain, its missing parts supplied by reference TRBV19 and TRBJ1-5, is DGGITQSPKYLFRKEGQNVTLSCEQNLNHDAMYWYRQDPGQGLRLIYYSQIVNDFQKGDIAEGYSVSREKKESFPLTVTSAQKNPTAFYLCASSINRDRNQPQHFGDGTRLSIL.

The gene calls are TRBV7-2 and TRBJ1-5; D remains unclear. The CDR3 is 14 amino acids. CDR1 and CDR2 (germline): SGHTA, FQGNSA. Between the trimmed V and J ends, which lost 1 base and 5 bases, there was a span of 9 bases. The CDR3 region has the DNA TGTGCCAGCAGCTTAGACTATTCCTATCAGCCCCAGCATTTT. Amino acids: CASSLDYSYQPQHF.